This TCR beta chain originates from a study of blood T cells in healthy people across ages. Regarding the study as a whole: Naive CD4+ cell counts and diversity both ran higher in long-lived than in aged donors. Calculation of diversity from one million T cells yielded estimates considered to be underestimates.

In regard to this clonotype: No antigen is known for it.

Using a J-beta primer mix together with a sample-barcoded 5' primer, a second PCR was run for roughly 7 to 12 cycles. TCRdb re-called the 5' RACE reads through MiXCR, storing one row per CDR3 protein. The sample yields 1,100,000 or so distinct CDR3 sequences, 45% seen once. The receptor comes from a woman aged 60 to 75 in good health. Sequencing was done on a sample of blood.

CDR3 nucleotides: TGTGCCAGCAGCCAAGATCTGAACACTGAAGCTTTCTTT. Amino acid sequence: CASSQDLNTEAFF. This chain links TRBV14 with TRBJ1-1; D is ambiguous. This CDR3 comprises 13 residues. Germline V gives CDR1 SGHDN, CDR2 FVKESK. Trimming shortened V by 0 bases and J by 0 bases, and 2 bases separated the two germline ends.